This entry is about one T cell receptor (beta chain). The CDR3 is 14 amino acids. Trimming removed 3 bases at V and 5 bases at J, with 15 bases between. CDR1 SGHRS and CDR2 YFSETQ come from the germline V gene. These data originate in a study of cytomegalovirus exposure and HLA in healthy donors. A multiplex PCR was run with 60 Vbeta primers and 13 Jbeta primers. Repertoires were generated with immunoSEQ multiplex PCR, while TCRdb's copy carries only in-frame clones and drops some. The data show about 160,000 clones, roughly four fifths seen once. Sequencing was performed on PBMCs. This sequence joins TRBV5-1 and TRBJ2-7, with D maybe TRBD1 (6 bases). This TCR was sampled from a man in his 60s in good health and CMV-seronegative. The CDR3 sequence: CASSSRGEGDEQYF. CDR3 nucleotide sequence: TGCGCCAGCAGCTCCAGGGGTGAAGGAGACGAGCAGTACTTC.